One sample yielded the 27 T cell receptor beta chains listed below, sequenced in a study of molecular identifiers for immune sequencing clone quantification. TCRdb itself ran the PCR reads through MiXCR, one entry per CDR3 protein. The table shows roughly 50,000 distinct CDR3 sequences, with roughly a third occurring only once. The sequenced material came from naive CD8+ T cells from blood, with Jurkat cell RNA spiked in. Subset meaning: FACS-sorted CD8+CD4-CCR7+CD45RA+ naive T cells. These receptors were obtained from a human donor in good health. Some libraries in this study had Jurkat cell RNA spiked in.

Of note for this clonotype: Because it lacks the conserved phenylalanine or tryptophan at the end, this CDR3 is likely a read error. The DNA is omitted, as the CDR3 cannot be located on it reliably, and the CDR3 follows TCRdb's listing. The chain couples TRBV14 to TRBJ2-7. Counting both end residues, the CDR3 totals 13 amino acids. Germline V gene sequence: CDR1 SGHDN, CDR2 FVKESK. The CDR3 is CASSQVAVTEKYL.

The genes are TRBV20-1 and TRBJ2-3; TRBD2 matches at 9 bases. Trimming took 4 bases from V and 0 from J; bases not matched to a gene: 11. The CDR3 spans 17 residues. Germline V gene sequence: CDR1 DFQATT, CDR2 SNEGSKA (reference sequence). CDR3 in DNA: TGCAGTGCTACCTCAGCGGGAGGAACCCCTAGCACAGATACGCAGTATTTT. Its protein product is CSATSAGGTPSTDTQYF.

This rearrangement joins TRBV18 to TRBJ1-1, with 9 positions matching TRBD1. V trimming: 3 bases; J trimming: 1 base; junction bases outside the gene matches: 15. Germline V CDR1 and CDR2: KGHSH, LQKENI. The length of the CDR3 is 19 residues. The CDR3 DNA reads as TGTGCCAGCTCACCGAGCACCCCCCGGGACAGGGAGTGGAACACTGAAGCTTTCTTT. This codes for CASSPSTPRDREWNTEAFF.

This chain links TRBV10-2 with TRBJ2-1, with TRBD2 identical over 11 bases. The V gene end was trimmed by 10 bases and the J gene end by 10 bases; junction bases not matched to a gene: 6. The CDR3 has 12 residues. CDR1 is WSHSY, CDR2 SAAADI, per germline. Here the CDR3 reads CAILAGGVEQFF. DNA of the CDR3: TGCGCCATATTAGCGGGAGGGGTAGAGCAGTTCTTC.

This clonotype has more than one count but fewer than ten. This chain joins TRBV9 and TRBJ2-3; maybe TRBD2 (5 bases). CDR1 and CDR2 from the germline V gene are SGDLS and YYNGEE. The CDR3 is 14 residues long. V was pared by 4 bases and J by 1 base, with 10 bases between. CDR3 residues: CASSLEGGTDTQYF. The CDR3 DNA follows: TGTGCCAGCAGCCTCGAGGGTGGCACAGATACGCAGTATTTT.

In DNA, the CDR3 is TGTGCCAGCAGCTTAGACTGGCGGCCTAGCGGGAGTCGCACAGATACGCAGTATTTT. Translating gives CASSLDWRPSGSRTDTQYF. The chain is built from TRBV11-2 and TRBJ2-3; 10 nucleotides match TRBD2. This CDR3 has 19 amino acids. The germline CDR1 and CDR2 sequences are SGHAT and FQNNGV. With 0 bases clipped from V and 1 base from J, the junction kept 10 bases outside the gene matches.

The chain carries TRBV7-8 and TRBJ2-2; D remains ambiguous. This CDR3 is 14 amino acids long. V dropped 0 bases and J dropped 7 bases, with 9 bases sitting between them. Germline loops: CDR1 SGHVS, CDR2 FQNEAQ. Here the CDR3 DNA reads TGTGCCAGCAGCTTAGCGTCGGCTGGCGGGGAGCTGTTTTTT. Translating it yields CASSLASAGGELFF.

For this clonotype: A read error may explain this, as a much larger clone is one base away. This sequence joins TRBV7-2 and TRBJ1-1; 8 positions agree with TRBD1. Germline lookup yields CDR1 SGHTA and CDR2 FQGNSA. V shed 3 bases, J shed 5 bases, and the junction held 8 bases outside the gene matches. This CDR3 is built from 15 residues. The DNA for the CDR3 is TGTGCCAGCAGCTTTGGGACAGGTGGGGGGACTGAAGCTTTCTTT. The encoded protein is CASSFGTGGGTEAFF.

This clonotype showed up just a few times. The chain couples TRBV11-2 to TRBJ2-2; 7 bases line up with TRBD2. The CDR3 consists of 14 residues. The V segment lost 6 bases and the J segment 7 bases; nucleotides outside the gene matches: 8. Per germline, CDR1 SGHAT and CDR2 FQNNGV. The CDR3 loop is CASSRGGSHGELFF. CDR3 coding DNA: TGTGCCAGCAGTAGAGGCGGGAGCCACGGGGAGCTGTTTTTT.

A word on this clonotype: A read error may account for a junction end that differs from germline. V is TRBV9 and J is TRBJ2-3, with D uncertain. The germline V gene encodes CDR1 SGDLS and CDR2 YYNGEE. The CDR3 extends over 16 amino acids. The CDR3 here is CAGSVEGGSGTDTQYF. The CDR3 DNA sequence: TGTGCCGGCAGCGTAGAAGGTGGGTCAGGAACAGATACGCAGTATTTT.

The CDR3 is CASSLAPSGPLTQYF. CDR3 DNA: TGTGCCAGCAGCTTAGCCCCCAGCGGGCCTCTTACGCAGTATTTT. V and J are TRBV7-9 and TRBJ2-3, with a weak D call TRBD2 (6 bases). This CDR3 comprises 15 residues. The germline V gene has CDR1 SEHNR and CDR2 FQNEAQ (reference sequence). V was trimmed by 0 bases and J by 8 bases, leaving 15 bases between them.

This clonotype was observed a handful of times. This chain joins TRBV6-5 and TRBJ1-2, with D perhaps matching TRBD1 (5 bases). Germline V lookup: CDR1 MNHEY, CDR2 SVGAGI. With 8 bases removed from V and 0 bases from J, the gap between germline ends came to 10 bases. This CDR3 has 13 residues. CDR3 sequence (DNA): TGTGCCAGCGCGCACAGGACTAACTATGGCTACACCTTC. Its translation: CASAHRTNYGYTF.

This clonotype was observed a few times. This sequence joins TRBV3-1 and TRBJ2-6; TRBD2 might be the D (6 bases). From germline, CDR1 is LGHDT and CDR2 YNNKEL (reference sequence). CDR3 size: 19 residues. The ends were cut back, 4 bases at V and 0 bases at J, with 19 bases in the middle. CDR3 loop: CASSPGMGGRYSGANVLTF. As DNA, the CDR3 is TGTGCCAGCAGCCCAGGAATGGGGGGACGATACTCTGGGGCCAACGTCCTGACTTTC.

The gene calls are TRBV3-1 and TRBJ2-5; unclear D gene. The CDR3 covers 15 residues. Germline loops: CDR1 LGHDT, CDR2 YNNKEL (reference sequence). V was cut by 1 base and J by 2 bases, with 11 bases left in between. Here the CDR3 DNA reads TGTGCCAGCAGCCAAGCTCTGGGTTTTCAAGAGACCCAGTACTTC. Encoded protein: CASSQALGFQETQYF.

Ten or more counts support this clonotype. This sequence joins TRBV7-9 and TRBJ2-1; D gene unclear. The CDR3 spans 13 residues. Germline values: CDR1 SEHNR, CDR2 FQNEAQ (reference sequence). The V end lost 1 base, the J end lost 9 bases, and 10 bases lay between the germline ends. CDR3 DNA: TGTGCCAGCAGCTTAGACGATAGTGGTGAGCAGTTCTTC. It codes for CASSLDDSGEQFF.

This clonotype was detected a few times. V usage is TRBV27 and J usage is TRBJ1-3; 11 bases are a match to TRBD1. Trimming at V came to 4 bases and at J to 8 bases, leaving 1 base not matched to a gene. The CDR3 covers 13 residues. Germline loops: CDR1 MNHEY, CDR2 SMNVEV (reference sequence). The DNA of the CDR3 is TGTGCCAGCAGTTCGGACAGGGGGCACACCATATATTTT. Residues: CASSSDRGHTIYF.

In the case of this clonotype: This may arise from a read error, as a much more abundant clone is one base away. V is TRBV12-3 or TRBV12-4 and J is TRBJ2-3; D might be TRBD1 or TRBD2, each matching 6 bases. The CDR3 totals 16 residues. V lost 5 bases, J lost 2 bases, and 17 bases lay in between. In nucleotides, the CDR3 is TGTGCCAGCAGTGGAGGGGTTGGACAGTCCACAGATACGCAGTATTTT. It yields the protein CASSGGVGQSTDTQYF.

Notes on this clonotype: A read error is likely, as this CDR3 ends without the conserved phenylalanine or tryptophan. The chain joins TRBV28 to TRBJ2-7, with TRBD2 matching 7 bases. The germline gives CDR1 MDHEN, CDR2 SYDVKM. This CDR3 is 15 amino acids long. The CDR3 sequence is CASSFAREDSYEQYL. For the CDR3, the DNA is TGTGCCAGTAGTTTCGCCCGGGAGGACTCCTACGAGCAGTACCTC.

This clonotype was detected a few times. The rearrangement joins TRBV9 to TRBJ2-7, with D possibly called TRBD1 or TRBD2 (5 bases each). This CDR3 spans 13 amino acids. CDR1 and CDR2 (germline): SGDLS, YYNGEE. Between the trimmed V and J ends, which lost 1 base and 6 bases, there was a span of 11 bases. CDR3 in amino acids: CASSVSWGSEQYF. The CDR3 region has the DNA TGTGCCAGCAGCGTATCCTGGGGGAGCGAGCAGTACTTC.

This rearrangement joins TRBV7-2 to TRBJ2-7; weak D call: TRBD2 (6 bases). V was cut by 1 base and J by 1 base, with 11 bases left in between. The CDR3 sequence is 15 residues long. Looked up from germline, CDR1 is SGHTA and CDR2 is FQGNSA. The DNA for the CDR3 is TGTGCCAGCAGCTTAGAGATGGGAGGTTCCTACGAGCAGTACTTC. Its translation: CASSLEMGGSYEQYF.

For this clonotype: Compared with germline, one end of the junction differs, possibly owing to a read error. V usage is TRBV7-9 and J usage is TRBJ2-2; D perhaps matches TRBD2 (5 bases). Germline V gene data show CDR1 as SEHNR and CDR2 as FQNEAQ (reference sequence). This CDR3 is 11 amino acids long. CDR3 sequence: CALETVGELIF. The CDR3 DNA sequence: TGTGCCCTAGAGACGGTCGGGGAGCTGATTTTT.

Points on this clonotype: This clone may be a read error of a much larger clone one base away. This chain joins TRBV29-1 and TRBJ2-2; the D call may be TRBD1 or TRBD2 (5 bases each). The CDR3 has 12 amino acids. CDR1 is SQVTM, CDR2 ANQGSEA, per germline. The CDR3 spells CSVVYGTGELCF. DNA of the CDR3: TGCAGCGTTGTATATGGGACCGGGGAGCTGTGTTTT.

The gene calls are TRBV28 and TRBJ1-1; D remains ambiguous. Germline values: CDR1 MDHEN, CDR2 SYDVKM. The CDR3 sequence is 14 residues long. V was shortened by 6 bases and J by 1 base, with 12 bases between the two germline ends. CDR3 sequence (DNA): TGTGCCAGCAGATTCCTTGCAGAGAACACTGAAGCTTTCTTT. It codes for CASRFLAENTEAFF.

The chain has TRBV24-1 and TRBJ2-2, with a tentative D call TRBD1 (5 bases). The V and J ends lost 3 bases and 6 bases respectively, with 13 bases between them. Germline-derived CDR1 and CDR2 are KGHDR and SFDVKD. The CDR3 is 15 amino acids. DNA for the CDR3: TGTGCCACCAGTGATCGGTTGGGGCCAGCCGGGGAGCTGTTTTTT. This sequence encodes CATSDRLGPAGELFF.

The chain recombines TRBV29-1 with TRBJ2-3; 8 bases line up with TRBD1. Losses at the gene ends were 5 bases for V and 2 bases for J; bases not matched to a gene: 6. The CDR3 covers 14 residues. Germline CDR1 and CDR2: SQVTM and ANQGSEA. The CDR3 sequence: CSVTGTGNTDTQYF. The CDR3 DNA follows: TGCAGCGTTACCGGGACAGGAAACACAGATACGCAGTATTTT.

This clonotype was seen at least ten times. The rearrangement links TRBV28 to TRBJ2-5, with TRBD1 identical over 7 bases. Trimming cost V 4 bases and J 2 bases; bases outside gene matches: 1. Germline assignment: CDR1 MDHEN and CDR2 SYDVKM. The CDR3 length is 13 residues. CDR3 bases: TGTGCCAGCAGTTCGGGACAGCAAGAGACCCAGTACTTC. It translates to CASSSGQQETQYF.

This clonotype was seen a few times. This CDR3 is CASSQTRGAQPQHF. For the CDR3, the DNA is TGCGCCAGCAGCCAAACCCGGGGTGCCCAGCCCCAGCATTTT. The chain is built from TRBV4-1 and TRBJ1-5; D unresolved. Germline CDR1 and CDR2: MGHRA and YSYEKL. The germline V and J ends were trimmed by 2 bases and 7 bases, with 12 bases remaining between them. The length of the CDR3 is 14 residues.